This TCR beta chain stems from a study of cytomegalovirus exposure and HLA in healthy donors. In the case of this clone: Its antigen is undetermined.

Study conclusions and caveats: In a later analysis, HLA-C alleles had the fewest associated TCRs, DRB1 alleles the most.

Trimming cost V 6 bases and J 4 bases; bases outside gene matches: 5. CDR3 size: 13 residues. Germline lookup yields CDR1 LNHDA and CDR2 SQIVND (reference sequence). The PCR made use of 60 Vbeta and 13 Jbeta primers. Some clones are missing from TCRdb's copy, which holds only in-frame ones; the method was immunoSEQ multiplex PCR. The sample contains 110,000 to 150,000 clones, around a tenth of which appear only once. The genes are TRBV19 and TRBJ1-2; TRBD1 aligns across 7 bases. The source is a male donor in good health and CMV-seronegative. The sequenced material came from PBMCs. The CDR3 loop reads CASRSGQSYGYTF. DNA of the CDR3: TGTGCCAGTAGATCGGGACAGAGCTATGGCTACACCTTC.